Listed here are 2 T cell receptor beta chains from one sample, sequenced in a study of T cells after yellow fever vaccination. One entry per CDR3 protein, called by TCRdb with MiXCR from the 5' RACE reads. The repertoire holds some 560,000 distinct CDR3 sequences, with about a sixth as singletons. Sequencing used PBMCs, obtained around 5 days after the first yellow fever vaccination. These receptors all stem from a man between 18 and 29 years old who received the YFV17D yellow fever vaccine.

The chain joins TRBV29-1 to TRBJ1-2; D not resolved. V lost 6 bases to trimming and J lost 7 bases, with 21 bases between them. CDR3 length: 14 amino acids. CDR1 SQVTM and CDR2 ANQGSEA come from the germline V gene. CDR3 sequence (DNA): TGCAGCGTAGCCCCGGCGCAGAGCCTCGGTGGCTACACCTTC. This encodes CSVAPAQSLGGYTF.

This clonotype was seen many times. The V and J genes are TRBV12-3 or TRBV12-4 and TRBJ2-2; D possibly corresponds to TRBD1 (5 bases). The CDR3 has 12 residues. Trimming took 11 bases from V and 5 from J, leaving 12 bases between them. The CDR3 sequence is CALGKGTGELFF. The DNA for the CDR3 is TGTGCCCTGGGAAAGGGGACCGGGGAGCTGTTTTTT.